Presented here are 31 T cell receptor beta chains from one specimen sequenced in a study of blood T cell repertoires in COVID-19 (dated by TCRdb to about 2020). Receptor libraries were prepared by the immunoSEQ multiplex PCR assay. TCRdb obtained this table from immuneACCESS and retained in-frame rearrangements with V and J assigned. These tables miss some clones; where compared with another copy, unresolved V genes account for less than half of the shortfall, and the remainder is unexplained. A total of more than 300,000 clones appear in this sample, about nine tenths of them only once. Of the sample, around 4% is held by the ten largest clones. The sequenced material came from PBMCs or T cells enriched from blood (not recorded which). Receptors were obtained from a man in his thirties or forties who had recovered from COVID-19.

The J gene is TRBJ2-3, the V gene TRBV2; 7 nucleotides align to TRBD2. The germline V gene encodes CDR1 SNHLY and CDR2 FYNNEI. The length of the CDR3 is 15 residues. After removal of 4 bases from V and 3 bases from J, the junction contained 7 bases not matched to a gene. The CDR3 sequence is CASSVGRGRTDTQYF. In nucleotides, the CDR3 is TGTGCCAGCAGTGTTGGGCGGGGGAGGACAGATACGCAGTATTTT.

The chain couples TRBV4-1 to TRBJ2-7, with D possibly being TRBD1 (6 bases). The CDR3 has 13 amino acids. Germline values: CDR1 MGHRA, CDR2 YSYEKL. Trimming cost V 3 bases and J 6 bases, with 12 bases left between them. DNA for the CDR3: TGCGCCAGCAGCCATAACAGGGACGGCGAGCAGTACTTC. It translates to CASSHNRDGEQYF.

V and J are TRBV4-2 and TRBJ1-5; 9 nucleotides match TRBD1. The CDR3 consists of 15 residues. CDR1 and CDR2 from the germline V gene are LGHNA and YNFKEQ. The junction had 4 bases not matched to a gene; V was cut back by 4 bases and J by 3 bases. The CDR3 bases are TGTGCCAGCAGCCCCCGGGACAGGGACAATCAGCCCCAGCATTTT. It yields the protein CASSPRDRDNQPQHF.

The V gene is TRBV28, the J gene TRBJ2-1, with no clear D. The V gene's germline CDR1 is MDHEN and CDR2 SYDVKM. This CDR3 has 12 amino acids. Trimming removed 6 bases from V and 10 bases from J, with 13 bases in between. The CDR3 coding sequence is TGTGCCAGCAGCCCCCTAGTGCAGGAGCAGTTCTTC. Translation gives CASSPLVQEQFF.

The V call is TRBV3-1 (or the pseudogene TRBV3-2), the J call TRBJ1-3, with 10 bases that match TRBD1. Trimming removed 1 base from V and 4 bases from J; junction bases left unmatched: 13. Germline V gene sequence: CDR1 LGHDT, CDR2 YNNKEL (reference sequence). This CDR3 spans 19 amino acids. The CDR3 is CASSQAYSWTGGDGNTIYF. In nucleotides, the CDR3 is TGTGCCAGCAGCCAAGCTTATTCTTGGACAGGGGGGGACGGAAACACCATATATTTT.

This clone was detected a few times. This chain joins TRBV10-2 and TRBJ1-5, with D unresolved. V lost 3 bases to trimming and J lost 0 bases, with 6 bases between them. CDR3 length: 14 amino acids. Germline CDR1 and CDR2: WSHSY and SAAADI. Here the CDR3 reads CASSEEGSNQPQHF. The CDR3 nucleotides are TGCGCCAGCAGTGAAGAGGGTAGCAATCAGCCCCAGCATTTT.

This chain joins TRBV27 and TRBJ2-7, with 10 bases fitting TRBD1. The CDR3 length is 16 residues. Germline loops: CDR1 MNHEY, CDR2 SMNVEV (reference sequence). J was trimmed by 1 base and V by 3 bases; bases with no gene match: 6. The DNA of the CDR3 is TGTGCCAGCAGTTTCTTGGGGACAGGGGTTTCCTACGAGCAGTACTTC. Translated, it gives CASSFLGTGVSYEQYF.

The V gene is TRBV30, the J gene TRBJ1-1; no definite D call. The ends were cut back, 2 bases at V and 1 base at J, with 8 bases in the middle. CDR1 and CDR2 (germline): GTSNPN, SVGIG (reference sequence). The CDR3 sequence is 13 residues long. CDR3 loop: CAWSHAANTEAFF. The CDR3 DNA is TGTGCCTGGAGTCATGCGGCGAACACTGAAGCTTTCTTT.

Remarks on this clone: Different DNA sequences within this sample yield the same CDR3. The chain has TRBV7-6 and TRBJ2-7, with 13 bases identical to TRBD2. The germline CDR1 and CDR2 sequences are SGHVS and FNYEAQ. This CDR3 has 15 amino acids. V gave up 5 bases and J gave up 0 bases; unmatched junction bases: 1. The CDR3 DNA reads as TGTGCCAGCAGCCGGACTAGCGGGAGCTCCTACGAGCAGTACTTC. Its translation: CASSRTSGSSYEQYF. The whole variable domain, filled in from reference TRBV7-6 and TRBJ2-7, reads GAGVSQSPRYKVTKRGQDVALRCDPISGHVSLYWYRQALGQGPEFLTYFNYEAQQDKSGLPNDRFSAERPEGSISTLTIQRTEQRDSAMYRCASSRTSGSSYEQYFGPGTRLTVT.

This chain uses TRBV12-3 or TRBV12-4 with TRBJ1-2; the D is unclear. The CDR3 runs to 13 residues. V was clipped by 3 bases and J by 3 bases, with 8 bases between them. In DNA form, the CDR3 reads TGTGCCAGCAGTTTCCGGAGGGACTATGGCTACACCTTC. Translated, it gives CASSFRRDYGYTF.

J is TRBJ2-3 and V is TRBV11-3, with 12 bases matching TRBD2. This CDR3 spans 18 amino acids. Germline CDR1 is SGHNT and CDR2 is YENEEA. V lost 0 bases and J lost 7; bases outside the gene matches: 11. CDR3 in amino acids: CASSLEVWLAGGSYTQYF. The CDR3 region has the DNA TGTGCCAGCAGCTTAGAGGTGTGGCTAGCGGGAGGGTCGTATACGCAGTATTTT.

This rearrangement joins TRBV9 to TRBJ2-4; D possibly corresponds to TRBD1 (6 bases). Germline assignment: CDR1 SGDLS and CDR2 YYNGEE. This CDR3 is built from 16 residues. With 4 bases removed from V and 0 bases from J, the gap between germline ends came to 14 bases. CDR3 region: CASSPLGQSAKNIQYF. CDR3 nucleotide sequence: TGTGCCAGCAGCCCCCTCGGACAGTCAGCCAAAAACATTCAGTACTTC.

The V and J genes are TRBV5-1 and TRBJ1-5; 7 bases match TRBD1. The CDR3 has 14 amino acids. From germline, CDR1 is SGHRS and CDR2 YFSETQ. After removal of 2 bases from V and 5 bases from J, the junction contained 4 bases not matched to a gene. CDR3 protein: CASSFGGTDQPQHF. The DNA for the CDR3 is TGCGCCAGCAGCTTTGGGGGGACAGATCAGCCCCAGCATTTT.

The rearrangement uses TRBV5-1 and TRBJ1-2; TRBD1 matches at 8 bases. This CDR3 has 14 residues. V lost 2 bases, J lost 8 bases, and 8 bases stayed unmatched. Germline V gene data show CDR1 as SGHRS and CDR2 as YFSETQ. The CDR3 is CASSLLTGGGGYTF. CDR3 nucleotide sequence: TGCGCCAGCAGCTTACTTACAGGGGGTGGAGGCTACACCTTC.

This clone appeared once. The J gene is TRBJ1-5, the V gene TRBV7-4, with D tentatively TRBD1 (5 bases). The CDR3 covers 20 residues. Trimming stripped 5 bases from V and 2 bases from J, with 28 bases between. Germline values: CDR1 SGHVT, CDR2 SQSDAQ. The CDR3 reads CASSRTLRATWESGNQPQHF. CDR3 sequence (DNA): TGTGCCAGCAGCCGAACTCTCAGGGCGACTTGGGAAAGTGGCAATCAGCCCCAGCATTTT.

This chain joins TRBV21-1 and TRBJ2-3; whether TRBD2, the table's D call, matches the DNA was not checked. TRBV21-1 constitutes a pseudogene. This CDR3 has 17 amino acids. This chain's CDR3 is CASSKWGTSGSTDTQYF. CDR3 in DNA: TGTGCCAGCAGCAAATGGGGGACTAGCGGGAGTACAGATACGCAGTATTTT.

The CDR3 DNA reads as TGTGCCAGCTCGTCCAGGGGACTACCCCAAGAGACCCAGTACTTC. Its translation: CASSSRGLPQETQYF. J is TRBJ2-5 and V is TRBV11-3, with D possibly TRBD2 on 7 matching bases. The CDR3 totals 15 residues. Looked up from germline, CDR1 is SGHNT and CDR2 is YENEEA. The V end was cut by 8 bases, the J end by 1 base, with 17 bases between.

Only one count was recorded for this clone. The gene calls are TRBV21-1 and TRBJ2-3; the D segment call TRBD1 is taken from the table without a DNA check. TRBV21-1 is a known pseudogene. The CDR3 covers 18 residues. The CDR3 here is CASSQRGSRDSRAKSQYF. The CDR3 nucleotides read TGTGCCAGCAGCCAAAGGGGATCGCGGGACAGTCGGGCAAAATCGCAGTATTTT.

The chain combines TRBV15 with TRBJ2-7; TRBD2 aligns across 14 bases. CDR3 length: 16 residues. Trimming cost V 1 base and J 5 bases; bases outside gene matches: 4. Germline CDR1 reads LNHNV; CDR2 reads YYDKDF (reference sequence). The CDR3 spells CATSRATSGRADEQYF. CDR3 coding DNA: TGTGCCACCAGCAGAGCGACTAGCGGGAGGGCCGACGAGCAGTACTTC.

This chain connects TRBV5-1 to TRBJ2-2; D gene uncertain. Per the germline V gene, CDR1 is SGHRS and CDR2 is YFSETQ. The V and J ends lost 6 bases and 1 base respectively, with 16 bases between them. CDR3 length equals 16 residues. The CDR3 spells CASIPMWPRNTGELFF. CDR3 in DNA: TGCGCCAGCATTCCGATGTGGCCCCGGAACACCGGGGAGCTGTTTTTT. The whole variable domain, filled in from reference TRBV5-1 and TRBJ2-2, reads KAGVTQTPRYLIKTRGQQVTLSCSPISGHRSVSWYQQTPGQGLQFLFEYFSETQRNKGNFPGRFSGRQFSNSRSEMNVSTLELGDSALYLCASIPMWPRNTGELFFGEGSRLTVL.

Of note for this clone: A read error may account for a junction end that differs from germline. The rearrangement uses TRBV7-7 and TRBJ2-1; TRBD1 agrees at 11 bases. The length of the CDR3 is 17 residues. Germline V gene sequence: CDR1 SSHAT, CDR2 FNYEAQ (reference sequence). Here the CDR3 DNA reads TGTGCTAGCAGCCCCCGGACAGGGGGCGATCTTTACAATGAGCAGTTCTTC. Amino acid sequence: CASSPRTGGDLYNEQFF. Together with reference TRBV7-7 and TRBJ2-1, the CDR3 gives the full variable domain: GAGVSQSPRYKVTKRGQDVTLRCDPISSHATLYWYQQALGQGPEFLTYFNYEAQPDKSGLPSDRFSAERPEGSISTLTIQRTEQRDSAMYRCASSPRTGGDLYNEQFFGPGTRLTVL.

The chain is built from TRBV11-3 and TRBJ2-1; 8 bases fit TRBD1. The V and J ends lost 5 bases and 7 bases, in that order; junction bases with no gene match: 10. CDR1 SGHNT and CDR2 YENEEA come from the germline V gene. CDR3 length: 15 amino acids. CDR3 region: CASSQSQGAYNEQFF. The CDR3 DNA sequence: TGTGCCAGCAGCCAGAGCCAGGGGGCGTATAATGAGCAGTTCTTC.

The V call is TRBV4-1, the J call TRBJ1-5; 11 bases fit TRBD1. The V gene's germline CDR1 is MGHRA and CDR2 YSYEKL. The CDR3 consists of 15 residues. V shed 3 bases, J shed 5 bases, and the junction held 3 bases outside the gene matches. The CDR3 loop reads CASSQGQGVDQPQHF. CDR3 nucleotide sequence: TGCGCCAGCAGCCAGGGACAGGGGGTAGATCAGCCCCAGCATTTT.

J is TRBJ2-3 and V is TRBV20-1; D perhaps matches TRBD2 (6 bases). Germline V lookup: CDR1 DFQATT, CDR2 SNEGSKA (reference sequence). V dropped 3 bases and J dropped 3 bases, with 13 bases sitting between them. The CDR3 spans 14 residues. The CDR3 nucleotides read TGCAGTGCTAGTCTGGGCGGGGATACAGATACGCAGTATTTT. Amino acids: CSASLGGDTDTQYF.

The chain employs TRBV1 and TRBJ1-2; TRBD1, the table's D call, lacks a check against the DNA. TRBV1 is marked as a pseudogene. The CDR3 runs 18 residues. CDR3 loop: CTSSQDVTGDTTNYGYTF. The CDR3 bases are TGCACCAGCAGCCAAGATGTTACAGGCGATACAACTAACTATGGCTACACCTTC.

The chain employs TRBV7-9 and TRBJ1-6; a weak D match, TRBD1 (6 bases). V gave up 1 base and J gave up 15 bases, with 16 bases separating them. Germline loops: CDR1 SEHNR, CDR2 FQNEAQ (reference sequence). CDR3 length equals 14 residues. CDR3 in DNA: TGTGCCAGCAGCTTAGGTGGGGGCGCTCGTCACCTCCACTTT. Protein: CASSLGGGARHLHF.

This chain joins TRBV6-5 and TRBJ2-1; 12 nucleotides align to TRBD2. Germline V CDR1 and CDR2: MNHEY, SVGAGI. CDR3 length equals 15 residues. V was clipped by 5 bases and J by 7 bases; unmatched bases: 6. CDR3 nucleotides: TGTGCCAGCAGTCGACTAGCGGGAGACAAAAATGAGCAGTTCTTC. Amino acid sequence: CASSRLAGDKNEQFF.

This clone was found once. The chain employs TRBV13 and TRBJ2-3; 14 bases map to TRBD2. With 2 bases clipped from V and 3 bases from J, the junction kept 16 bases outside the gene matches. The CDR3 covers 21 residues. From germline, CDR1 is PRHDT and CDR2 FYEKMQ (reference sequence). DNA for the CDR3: TGTGCCAGCAGCTTATCGTTGGGACTAGCGGGAGCCCCCGGATTAACAGATACGCAGTATTTT. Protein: CASSLSLGLAGAPGLTDTQYF.

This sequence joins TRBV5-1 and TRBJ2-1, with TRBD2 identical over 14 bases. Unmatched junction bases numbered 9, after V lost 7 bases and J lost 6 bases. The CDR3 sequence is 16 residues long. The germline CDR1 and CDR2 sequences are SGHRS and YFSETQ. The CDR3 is CASGTSGSRLGNEQFF. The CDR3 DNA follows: TGCGCCAGCGGGACTAGCGGGAGTCGCTTAGGCAATGAGCAGTTCTTC.

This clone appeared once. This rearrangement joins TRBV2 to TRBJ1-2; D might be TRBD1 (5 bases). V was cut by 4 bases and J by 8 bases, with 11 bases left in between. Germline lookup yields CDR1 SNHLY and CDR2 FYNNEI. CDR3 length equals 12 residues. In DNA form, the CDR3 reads TGTGCCAGCAGTGTTTCAGGGCCCGGCTACACCTTC. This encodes CASSVSGPGYTF. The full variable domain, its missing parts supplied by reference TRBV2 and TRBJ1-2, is EPEVTQTPSHQVTQMGQEVILRCVPISNHLYFYWYRQILGQKVEFLVSFYNNEISEKSEIFDDQFSVERPDGSNFTLKIRSTKLEDSAMYFCASSVSGPGYTFGSGTRLTVV.

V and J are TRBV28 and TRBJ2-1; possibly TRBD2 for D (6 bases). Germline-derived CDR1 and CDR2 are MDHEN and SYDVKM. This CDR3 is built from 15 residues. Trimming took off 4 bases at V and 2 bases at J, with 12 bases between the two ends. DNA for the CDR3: TGTGCCAGCAGTTCTTACCGGGGGACCTACAATGAGCAGTTCTTC. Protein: CASSSYRGTYNEQFF.